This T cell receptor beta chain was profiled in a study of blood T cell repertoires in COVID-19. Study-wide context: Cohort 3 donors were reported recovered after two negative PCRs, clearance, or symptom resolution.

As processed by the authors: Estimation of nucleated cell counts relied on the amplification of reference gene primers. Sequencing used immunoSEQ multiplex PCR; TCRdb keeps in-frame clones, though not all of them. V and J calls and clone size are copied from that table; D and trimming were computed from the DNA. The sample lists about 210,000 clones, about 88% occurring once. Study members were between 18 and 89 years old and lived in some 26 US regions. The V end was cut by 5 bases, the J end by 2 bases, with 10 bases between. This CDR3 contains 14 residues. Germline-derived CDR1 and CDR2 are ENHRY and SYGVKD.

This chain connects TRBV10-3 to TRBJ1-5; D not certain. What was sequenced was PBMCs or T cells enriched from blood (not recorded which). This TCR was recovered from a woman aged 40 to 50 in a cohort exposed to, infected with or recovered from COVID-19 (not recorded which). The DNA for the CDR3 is TGTGCCATCAGTCCGGGAGGCGGCAATCAGCCCCAGCATTTT. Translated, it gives CAISPGGGNQPQHF.